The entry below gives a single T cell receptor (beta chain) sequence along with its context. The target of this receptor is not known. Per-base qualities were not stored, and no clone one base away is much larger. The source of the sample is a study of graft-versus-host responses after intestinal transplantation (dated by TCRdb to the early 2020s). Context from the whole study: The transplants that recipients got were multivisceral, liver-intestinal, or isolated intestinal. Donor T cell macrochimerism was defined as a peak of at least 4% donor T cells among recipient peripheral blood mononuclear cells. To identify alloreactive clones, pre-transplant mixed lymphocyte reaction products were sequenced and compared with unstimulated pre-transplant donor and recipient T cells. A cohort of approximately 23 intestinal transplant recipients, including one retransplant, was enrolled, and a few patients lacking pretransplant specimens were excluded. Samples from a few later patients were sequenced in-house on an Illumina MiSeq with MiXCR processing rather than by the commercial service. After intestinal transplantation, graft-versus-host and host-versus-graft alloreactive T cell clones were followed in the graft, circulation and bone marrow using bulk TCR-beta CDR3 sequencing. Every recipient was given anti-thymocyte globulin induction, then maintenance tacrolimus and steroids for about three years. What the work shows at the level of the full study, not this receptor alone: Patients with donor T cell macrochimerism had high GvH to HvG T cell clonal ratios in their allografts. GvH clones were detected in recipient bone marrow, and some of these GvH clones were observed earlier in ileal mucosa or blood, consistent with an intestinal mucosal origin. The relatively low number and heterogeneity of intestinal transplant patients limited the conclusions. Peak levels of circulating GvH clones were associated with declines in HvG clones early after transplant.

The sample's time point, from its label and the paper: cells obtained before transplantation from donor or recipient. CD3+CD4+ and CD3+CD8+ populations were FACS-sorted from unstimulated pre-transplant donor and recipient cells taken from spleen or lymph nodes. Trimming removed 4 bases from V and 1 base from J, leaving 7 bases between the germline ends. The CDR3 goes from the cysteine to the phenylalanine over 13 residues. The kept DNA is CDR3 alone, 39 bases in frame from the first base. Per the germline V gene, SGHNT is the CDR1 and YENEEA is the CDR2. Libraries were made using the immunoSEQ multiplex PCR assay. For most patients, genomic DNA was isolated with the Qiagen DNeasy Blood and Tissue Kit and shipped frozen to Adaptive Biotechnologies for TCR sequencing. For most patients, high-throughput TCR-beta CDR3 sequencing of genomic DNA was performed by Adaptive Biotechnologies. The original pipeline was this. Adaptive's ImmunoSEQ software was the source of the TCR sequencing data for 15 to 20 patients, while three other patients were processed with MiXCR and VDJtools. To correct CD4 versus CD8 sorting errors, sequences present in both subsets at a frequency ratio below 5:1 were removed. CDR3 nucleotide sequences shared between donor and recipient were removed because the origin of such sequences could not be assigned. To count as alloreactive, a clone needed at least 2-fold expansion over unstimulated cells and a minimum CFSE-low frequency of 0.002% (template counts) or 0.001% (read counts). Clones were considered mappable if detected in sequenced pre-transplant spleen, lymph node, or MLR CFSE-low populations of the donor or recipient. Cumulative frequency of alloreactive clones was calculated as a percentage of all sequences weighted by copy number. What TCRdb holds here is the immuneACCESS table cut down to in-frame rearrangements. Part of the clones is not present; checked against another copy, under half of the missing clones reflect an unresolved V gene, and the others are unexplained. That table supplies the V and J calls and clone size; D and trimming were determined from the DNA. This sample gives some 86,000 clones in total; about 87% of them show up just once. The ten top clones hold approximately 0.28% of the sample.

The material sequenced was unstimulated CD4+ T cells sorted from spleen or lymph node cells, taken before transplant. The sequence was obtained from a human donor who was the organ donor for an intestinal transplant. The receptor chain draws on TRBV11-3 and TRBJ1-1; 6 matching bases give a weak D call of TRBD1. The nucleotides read TGTGCCAGCAGCTCGGACAGGAACACTGAAGCTTTCTTT. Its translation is CASSSDRNTEAFF.